Below, one T cell receptor beta chain is given with its context. Authors' analysis steps: Amplification of reference gene primers was used by the study to estimate nucleated cell counts. Libraries were prepared by immunoSEQ multiplex PCR; TCRdb keeps only in-frame clonotypes and omits some of them. The V and J calls and clone size were taken over from that table, and D and trimming were inferred from the DNA. The sample lists approximately 300,000 clones, more than 75% occurring once. This record comes from a study of blood T cell repertoires in COVID-19. Study overall: Sample material is recorded as cDNA or gDNA derived from T cells, B-cell-depleted T cells, or PBMCs.

The V segment lost 2 bases and the J segment 4 bases; nucleotides outside the gene matches: 11. The germline CDR1 and CDR2 sequences are SGHAT and FQNNGV. This CDR3 region has 17 residues. Material: PBMCs or T cells enriched from blood (not recorded which). The TCR comes from a woman between 18 and 29 years old who had recovered from COVID-19. V is TRBV11-2 and J is TRBJ2-1; 7 bases fit TRBD2. The CDR3 loop reads CASSLRGVGGGYNEQFF. CDR3 DNA sequence: TGTGCCAGCAGCTTAAGAGGGGTTGGGGGAGGGTACAATGAGCAGTTCTTC.